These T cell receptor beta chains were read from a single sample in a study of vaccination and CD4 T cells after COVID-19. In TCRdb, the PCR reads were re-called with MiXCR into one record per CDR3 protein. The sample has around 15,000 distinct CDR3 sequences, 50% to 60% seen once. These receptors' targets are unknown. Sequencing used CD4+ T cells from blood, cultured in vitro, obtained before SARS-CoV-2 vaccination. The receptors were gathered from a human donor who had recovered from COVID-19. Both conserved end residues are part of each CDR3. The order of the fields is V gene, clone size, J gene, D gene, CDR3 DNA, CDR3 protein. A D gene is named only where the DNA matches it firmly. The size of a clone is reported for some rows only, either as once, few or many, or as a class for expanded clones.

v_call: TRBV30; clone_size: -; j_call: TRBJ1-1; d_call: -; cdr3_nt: TGTGCCTGGAGTTCCGGGGGCAAGACTGAAGCTTTCTTT; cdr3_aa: CAWSSGGKTEAFF
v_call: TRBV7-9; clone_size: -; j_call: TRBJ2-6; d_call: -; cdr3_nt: TGTGCCAGCAGCTTATGGGGCAGGGTCTCTGGGGCCAACGTCCTGACTTTC; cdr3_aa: CASSLWGRVSGANVLTF
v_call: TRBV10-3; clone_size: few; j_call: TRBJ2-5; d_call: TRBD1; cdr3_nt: TGTGCCATCAGTGAGGACAGGGGGCGCAGGGGGACCCAGTACTTC; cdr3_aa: CAISEDRGRRGTQYF
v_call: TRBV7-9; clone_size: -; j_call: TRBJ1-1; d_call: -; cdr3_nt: TGTGCCAGCAGCACAACCTACGGGGCCTCCCCCTGGGGCACTGAAGCTTTCTTT; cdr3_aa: CASSTTYGASPWGTEAFF
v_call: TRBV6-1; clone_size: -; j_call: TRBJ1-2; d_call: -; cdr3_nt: TGTGCCAGCAGGGTCCGGGGTAATGGCTACACCTTC; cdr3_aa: CASRVRGNGYTF
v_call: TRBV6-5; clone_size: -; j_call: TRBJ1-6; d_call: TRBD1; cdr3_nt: TGTGCCAGCAGTTTTACCACCGGACAGGGGGCATCCTATAATTCACCCCTCCACTTT; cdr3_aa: CASSFTTGQGASYNSPLHF
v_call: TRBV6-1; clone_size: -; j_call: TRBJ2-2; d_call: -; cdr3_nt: TGTGCCAGCAGTGAAGCGTCCACCGGGGAGCTGTTTTTT; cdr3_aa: CASSEASTGELFF
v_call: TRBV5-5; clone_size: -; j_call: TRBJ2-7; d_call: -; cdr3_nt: TGTGCCAGCAGCTTGGTAGGAGGAGACAGCTCCTACGAGCAGTACTTC; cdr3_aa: CASSLVGGDSSYEQYF
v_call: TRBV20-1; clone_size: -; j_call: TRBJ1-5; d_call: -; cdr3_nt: TGCAGTGCTAGAGGGAGGGACGGACAGCCCCAGCATTTT; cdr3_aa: CSARGRDGQPQHF
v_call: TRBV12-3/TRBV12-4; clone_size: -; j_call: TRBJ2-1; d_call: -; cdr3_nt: TGTGCCAGCACCTTGGGTGGGTTGCATGAGCAGTTCTTC; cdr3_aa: CASTLGGLHEQFF
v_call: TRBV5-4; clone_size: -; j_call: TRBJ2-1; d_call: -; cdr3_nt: TGTGCCAGCAGCTTGTTTCGCGGGACCGGGGATGAGCAGTTCTTC; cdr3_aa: CASSLFRGTGDEQFF
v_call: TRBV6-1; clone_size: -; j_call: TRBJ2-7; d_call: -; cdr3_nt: TGTGCCAGCACAGCGGGCCATTCTTACGAGCAGTACTTC; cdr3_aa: CASTAGHSYEQYF
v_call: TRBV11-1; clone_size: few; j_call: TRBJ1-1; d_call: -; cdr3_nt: TGTGCCAGCAGCTTAATCGGGAACACTGAAGCTTTCTTT; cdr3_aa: CASSLIGNTEAFF
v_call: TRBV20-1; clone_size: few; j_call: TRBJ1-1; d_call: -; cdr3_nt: TGCAGTGCTAGAGATTTACTGAGGACTGAAGCTTTCTTT; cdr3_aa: CSARDLLRTEAFF
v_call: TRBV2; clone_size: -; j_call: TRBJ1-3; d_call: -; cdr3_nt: TGTGCCAGCAGTGAACTATCCTCTGGAAACACCATATATTTT; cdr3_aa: CASSELSSGNTIYF
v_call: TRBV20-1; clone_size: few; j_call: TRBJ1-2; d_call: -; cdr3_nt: TGCAGTGCTGACCGGACGGCCAACTATGGCTACACCTTC; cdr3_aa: CSADRTANYGYTF
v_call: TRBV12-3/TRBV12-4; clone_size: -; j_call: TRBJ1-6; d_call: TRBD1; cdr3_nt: TGTGCCAGCAGCAAGGGGGCCAATAATTCACCCCTCCACTTT; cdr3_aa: CASSKGANNSPLHF
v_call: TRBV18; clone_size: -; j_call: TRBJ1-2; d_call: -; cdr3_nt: TGTGCCAGCTCACCTTTTGACGGACTCCGCTATGGCTACACCTTC; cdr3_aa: CASSPFDGLRYGYTF
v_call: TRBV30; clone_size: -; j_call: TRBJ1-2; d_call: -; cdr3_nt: TGTGCCTGGAGTGTATTACTCAGGGAGCATGGCTACACCTTC; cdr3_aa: CAWSVLLREHGYTF
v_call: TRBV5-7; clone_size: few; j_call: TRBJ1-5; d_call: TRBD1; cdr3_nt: TGTGCCAGCAGCTCCGGGACAGCTTACAATCAGCCCCAGCATTTT; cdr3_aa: CASSSGTAYNQPQHF
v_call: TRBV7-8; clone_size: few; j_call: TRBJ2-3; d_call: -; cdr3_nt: TGTGCCAGCAGCTCTAAGGATACGCAGTATTTT; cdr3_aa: CASSSKDTQYF
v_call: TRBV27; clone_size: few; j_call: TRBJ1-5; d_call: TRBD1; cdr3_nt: TGTGCCAGCAGTTTAACCGGGACAGGGCCCTGGCCCCAGCATTTT; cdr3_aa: CASSLTGTGPWPQHF
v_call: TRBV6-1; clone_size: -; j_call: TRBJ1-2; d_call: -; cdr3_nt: TGTGCCAGCACCCCTGGGCGGGGAGGGAACTATGGCTACACCTTC; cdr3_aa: CASTPGRGGNYGYTF
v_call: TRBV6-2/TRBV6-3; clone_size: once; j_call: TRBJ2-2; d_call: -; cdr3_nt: TGTGCCAGCAGTTACTTTACGAGTAGGGTGGACACCGGGGAGCTGTTTTTT; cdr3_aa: CASSYFTSRVDTGELFF
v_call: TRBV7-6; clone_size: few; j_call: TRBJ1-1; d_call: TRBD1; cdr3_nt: TGTGCCAGCAGTGACAGGGGGCGAACTGAAGCTTTCTTT; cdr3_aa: CASSDRGRTEAFF
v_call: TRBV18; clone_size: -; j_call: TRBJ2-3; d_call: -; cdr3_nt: TGTGCCAGCTCACCACAGGGGAATTTCGCAGATACGCAGTATTTT; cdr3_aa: CASSPQGNFADTQYF
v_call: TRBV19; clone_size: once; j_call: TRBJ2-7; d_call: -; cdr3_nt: TGTGCCAGCAAAGAACGGGGGCAGATCGAGCAGTACTTC; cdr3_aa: CASKERGQIEQYF
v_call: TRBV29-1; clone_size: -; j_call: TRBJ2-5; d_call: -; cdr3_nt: TGCAGCGTTGAAGTTCGGGGAGAGACCCAGTACTTC; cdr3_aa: CSVEVRGETQYF
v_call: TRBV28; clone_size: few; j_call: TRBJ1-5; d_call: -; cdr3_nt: TGTGCCAGCGGTCTCGACCGGGGGGAGGGTCAGCCCCAGCATTTT; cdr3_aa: CASGLDRGEGQPQHF
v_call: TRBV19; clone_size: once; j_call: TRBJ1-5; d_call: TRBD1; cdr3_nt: TGTGCCACCCGAGGGACAGGGGGAGAAAATAGCAATCAGCCCCAGCATTTT; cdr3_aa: CATRGTGGENSNQPQHF
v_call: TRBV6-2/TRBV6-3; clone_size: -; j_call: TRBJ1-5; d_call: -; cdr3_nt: TGTGCCAGCAGTTACCAAGGCCAGGGCCAGCCCCAGCATTTT; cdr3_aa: CASSYQGQGQPQHF
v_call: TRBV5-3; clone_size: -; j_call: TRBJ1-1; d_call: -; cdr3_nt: TGTGCCAGAAGCTTGGACCCTCGAAAGAACACTGAAGCTTTCTTT; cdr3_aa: CARSLDPRKNTEAFF
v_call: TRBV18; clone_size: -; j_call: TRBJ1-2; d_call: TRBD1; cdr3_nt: TGTGCCAGCTCACTGGGGACAGGGGATGGCTACACCTTC; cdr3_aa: CASSLGTGDGYTF
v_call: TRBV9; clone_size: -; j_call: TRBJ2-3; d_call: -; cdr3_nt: TGTGCCAGCGGACCGACAGGAGACCATAGCACAGATACGCAGTATTTT; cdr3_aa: CASGPTGDHSTDTQYF
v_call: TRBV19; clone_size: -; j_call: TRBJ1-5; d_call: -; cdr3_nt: TGTGCCAGTAGTATAGGGGGGGCGGGGAAGCCCCAGCATTTT; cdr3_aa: CASSIGGAGKPQHF
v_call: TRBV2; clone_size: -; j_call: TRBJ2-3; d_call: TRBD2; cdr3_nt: TGTGCCAGCATCGGAGGACTAGCGGGAGATACGCAGTATTTT; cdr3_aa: CASIGGLAGDTQYF
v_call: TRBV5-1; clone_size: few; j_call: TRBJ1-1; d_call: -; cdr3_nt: TGCGCCAGCAGCAAAGACAGACTGAACACTGAAGCTTTCTTT; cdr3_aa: CASSKDRLNTEAFF
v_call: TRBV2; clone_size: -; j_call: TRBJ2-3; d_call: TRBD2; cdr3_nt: TGTGCCAGCAGAGGCGGGAGAACAGATACGCAGTATTTT; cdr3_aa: CASRGGRTDTQYF
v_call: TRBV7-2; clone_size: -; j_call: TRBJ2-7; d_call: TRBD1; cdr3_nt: TGTGCCAGCAGCTTGGACAGGGGGAACGAGCAGTACTTC; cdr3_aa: CASSLDRGNEQYF
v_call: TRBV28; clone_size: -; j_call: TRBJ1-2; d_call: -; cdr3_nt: TGTGCCAGCAGTCGACGTGACGGCTACACCTTC; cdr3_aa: CASSRRDGYTF
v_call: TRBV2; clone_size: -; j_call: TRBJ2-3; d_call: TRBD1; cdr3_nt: TGTGCCAGCAGTGCCGGACAGGAAACAGATACGCAGTATTTT; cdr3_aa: CASSAGQETDTQYF
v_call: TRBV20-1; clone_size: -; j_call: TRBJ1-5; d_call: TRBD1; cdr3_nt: TGCAGTGCTCCGACAGGGATTAGTCAGAATCAGCCCCAGCATTTT; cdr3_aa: CSAPTGISQNQPQHF